This TCR beta chain stems from a study of T cell repertoires in cytomegalovirus infection. Study information: HLA-B-restricted CMV epitopes that are well studied were used alongside recently identified HLA-C-restricted ones.

The length of the CDR3 is 16 residues. V was clipped by 4 bases and J by 10 bases; unmatched bases: 8. Germline CDR1 is SGHTA and CDR2 is FQGNSA. Study-wide results and limits: CMV-specific TCR beta clonotypes restricted by HLA-C were the ones dominating the ex vivo response. CMV carriers with the relevant HLA were identified by cumulative public TCR beta family frequency.

This clonotype occurred many times. Its specificity is not known. TCRdb reprocessed the reads with MiXCR, giving one entry per CDR3 protein. This sample has about 920,000 distinct CDR3 sequences, with 31% found just once. The origin of this receptor is a human donor in good health (CMV status not recorded). Some clones in this sample may be carry-over from other donors' samples. The sequences come from cultured CD8+ T cells from PBMCs, collected from culture after CMV antigen stimulation. The chain uses TRBV7-2 and TRBJ2-1; 15 nucleotides align to TRBD2. CDR3 sequence (DNA): TGTGCCAGCAGCTACACACGGACTAGCGGGGGGGCGGAGCAGTTCTTC. Its translation is CASSYTRTSGGAEQFF. Filled out from reference TRBV7-2 and TRBJ2-1, the complete variable domain reads GAGVSQSPSNKVTEKGKDVELRCDPISGHTALYWYRQSLGQGLEFLIYFQGNSAPDKSGLPSDRFSAERTGGSVSTLTIQRTQQEDSAVYLCASSYTRTSGGAEQFFGPGTRLTVL.